This T cell receptor (beta chain) was identified in a study of human versus mouse CDR3 diversity and MHC coevolution. The wider study: The immunoSEQ assay reportedly detects one in 200,000 T cells. The study's findings and limits: Mice had fewer CDR3 deletions and insertions than humans on average. About 1.7 million TCR beta clonotypes were estimated for humans, the largest repertoire.

Only in-frame clones appear in the TCRdb table, and some are missing; sequencing was by immunoSEQ multiplex PCR. Seen here are about 83,000 clones, about 90% observed once, and the top ten hold around 0.15%. A word on this clone: Its antigen is as yet unknown.

The source is a person between 25 and 69 years old in good health. The sample comprised naive CD4+ T cells from blood. The sample's subset: CD45RO-negative CD62L-positive naive CD4 T cells.

The CDR3 nucleotides are TGTGCCAGCAGCTTAGCGGCTAGCGGGACCTACGAGCAGTACTTC. Translation: CASSLAASGTYEQYF. The chain has TRBV7-2 and TRBJ2-7, with 9 bases fitting TRBD2. With V trimmed by 0 bases and J by 2 bases, 2 bases remained unmatched. Germline V gene sequence: CDR1 SGHTA, CDR2 FQGNSA. The CDR3 runs to 15 residues.